This entry concerns a single TCR beta chain. Its antigen is unidentified. The data were taken from a study of blood T cells in healthy people across ages. Overall study results and limits: CMV status of donors was unknown, possibly confounding expanded clonotype changes. Percentage of naive T cells showed a strong correlation with TCR beta diversity. Long-lived donors carried more naive CD4+ cells and greater diversity than aged donors.

Using a J-beta primer mix together with a sample-barcoded 5' primer, a second PCR was run for roughly 6 to 12 cycles. Sequencing yielded, for each sample, at least 3 million paired-end reads carrying CDR3. TCRdb itself ran the 5' RACE reads through MiXCR, one entry per CDR3 protein. The sample records hundreds of thousands of distinct CDR3 sequences, around 50% being singletons. The CDR3 consists of 17 residues. Germline CDR1 is SGHVS and CDR2 is FNYEAQ. V was trimmed by 5 bases and J by 4 bases, leaving 21 bases between them. The rearrangement joins TRBV7-6 to TRBJ2-1; the D gene is possibly TRBD2 (6 bases). The sequence derives from a woman older than 75 in good health. The source material was blood. The CDR3 sequence: CASSALYLANMYNEQFF. CDR3 nucleotide sequence: TGTGCCAGCAGCGCCCTATATCTAGCGAATATGTACAATGAGCAGTTCTTC.